The sequence of this T cell receptor (beta chain) was determined in a study of shared clonotypes between healthy human individuals. The overall study: The donor pool was made up of a couple of women and three men aged 18 to 49.

TCRdb's table, derived via immunoSEQ multiplex PCR, lists solely in-frame clones and lacks some. The table lists about 2.4 million clones, 93% of them singletons. The CDR3 spans 14 residues. Germline V CDR1 and CDR2: SGDLS, YYNGEE. V dropped 3 bases and J dropped 8 bases, with 15 bases sitting between them. This receptor was taken from a man younger than 30 in good health. Some clones in this sample may be carry-over from other donors' samples. The chain employs TRBV9 and TRBJ2-1; no definite D call. The sample was naive CD4+ T cells from PBMCs. As for subset: CD45RA+ positively selected. This CDR3 reads CASSALHPPYEQFF. For the CDR3, the DNA is TGTGCCAGCAGCGCCCTTCACCCGCCGTATGAGCAGTTCTTC.